A selection of T cell receptor beta chains follows, all from one sample in a study of shared clonotypes between healthy human individuals. The protocol was immunoSEQ multiplex PCR, while the TCRdb copy is restricted to in-frame clones and leaves out a portion. The table lists fewer than 2.5 million clones, more than 85% of them singletons. Sequencing was carried out using naive CD4+ T cells from PBMCs. The receptors were sampled from a man between 18 and 29 years old in good health. Some clones in this sample may be carry-over from other donors' samples. The CDR3 runs from the conserved cysteine through the conserved F or W. D genes are given only for firm matches. Not every row has a clone size; where given, it reads once, few, many or a size class.

V gene	D gene	clone size	J gene	CDR3 DNA	CDR3 protein
TRBV7-8	NA	NA	TRBJ2-7	TGTGCCAGCAGCCCCGGGCCTGACCCCTACGAGCAGTACTTC	CASSPGPDPYEQYF
TRBV29-1	NA	few	TRBJ1-1	TGCAGCGTCCAGGACGTTGGGAACACTGAAGCTTTCTTT	CSVQDVGNTEAFF
TRBV2	TRBD2	NA	TRBJ2-2	TGTGCCAGCAGACGACTAGCGAGCGACACCGGGGAGCTGTTTTTT	CASRRLASDTGELFF
TRBV19	NA	NA	TRBJ2-6	TGTGCCAGTAGTTTTCCGGGTCCAACTCTCTCTGGGGCCAACGTCCTGACTTTC	CASSFPGPTLSGANVLTF
TRBV28	TRBD2	once	TRBJ2-1	TGTGCCAGCAGTCGACTTAGCGGGAGCTCCTACAATGAGCAGTTCTTC	CASSRLSGSSYNEQFF
TRBV29-1	TRBD2	NA	TRBJ2-1	TGCAGCACCCGAGTAGCGGGAGTGGGGGAGCAGTTCTTC	CSTRVAGVGEQFF
TRBV6-6	TRBD1	NA	TRBJ1-1	TGTGCCAGCACCAGACAGGGTGAAGCTTTCTTT	CASTRQGEAFF
TRBV28	NA	NA	TRBJ1-5	TGTGCCAGCAGATCCTACAGGGAGGGCAGGCAGCCCCAGCATTTT	CASRSYREGRQPQHF
TRBV7-9	NA	NA	TRBJ2-1	TGTGCCAGCAGCTTAGGAAATGAGCAGTTCTTC	CASSLGNEQFF
TRBV7-2	TRBD2	NA	TRBJ2-1	TGTGCCAGCAGCTTAGAGGCTAGCGGTAGCAATGAGCAGTTCTTC	CASSLEASGSNEQFF
TRBV28	NA	NA	TRBJ1-4	TGTGCCAGCAGCTCTGGAGGTGGGGGGGCTAATGAAAAACTGTTTTTT	CASSSGGGGANEKLFF
TRBV7-2	TRBD2	NA	TRBJ2-1	TGTGCCAGCAGTTTATTGAGCGGGGCCAGAAATGAGCAGTTCTTC	CASSLLSGARNEQFF
TRBV23-1	NA	NA	TRBJ2-7	TGCGCCAGCGGACACTACGAGCAGTACTTC	CASGHYEQYF
TRBV7-9	NA	NA	TRBJ1-5	TGTGCCAGCAGCTTAGGGGGGTTCAATCAGCCCCAGCATTTT	CASSLGGFNQPQHF
TRBV5-8	NA	NA	TRBJ2-5	TGTGCCAGCAGCCCAGGAACGGACCGCGGAGAGACCCAGTACTTC	CASSPGTDRGETQYF
TRBV13	TRBD1	NA	TRBJ2-3	TGTGCCGGCACCAGGGGGTCAGATACGCAGTATTTT	CAGTRGSDTQYF
TRBV7-9	TRBD2	NA	TRBJ2-1	TGTGCCAGCAGCTTAGCGAATATAGCGGGCTACAATGAGCAGTTCTTC	CASSLANIAGYNEQFF
TRBV14	NA	NA	TRBJ2-7	TGTGCCAGCAGCCAAGACCCCGCCGTGGCCTACGAGCAGTACTTC	CASSQDPAVAYEQYF
TRBV11-3	NA	NA	TRBJ1-3	TGTGCCAGCAGCTCGGATCACTCTGGAAACACCATATATTTT	CASSSDHSGNTIYF
TRBV29-1	TRBD1	NA	TRBJ1-2	TGCAGCGTTGGAACGCCGACAGGGGGACCCTATGGCTACACCTTC	CSVGTPTGGPYGYTF
TRBV2	NA	NA	TRBJ2-5	TGTGCCAGCAGTGAGGAGATGTTCCGGGAGACCCAGTACTTC	CASSEEMFRETQYF
TRBV10-2	TRBD2	NA	TRBJ2-7	TGCGCCAGCTGCCTTACGCGCGGGAGCCCCGGCTGCGAGCAGTACTTC	CASCLTRGSPGCEQYF
TRBV7-2	TRBD2	NA	TRBJ2-3	TGTGCCAGCAGCTTAGCGCTGGCGGGAGGAACCACAGATACGCAGTATTTT	CASSLALAGGTTDTQYF
TRBV7-3	NA	NA	TRBJ2-5	TGTGCCAGCAGCCCCGGGCCCCTAGAGACCCAGTACTTC	CASSPGPLETQYF
TRBV28	NA	NA	TRBJ1-5	TGTGCCAGCAGTTTCTATACAGGGTTGAGCAATCAGCCCCAGCATTTT	CASSFYTGLSNQPQHF
TRBV5-6	NA	once	TRBJ2-3	TGTGCCAGCAGCTTCCGACTTACCCCAGATACGCAGTATTTT	CASSFRLTPDTQYF
TRBV7-3	NA	NA	TRBJ2-4	TGTGCCAGCAGCCTAGAAGGGGGGCTAGCCAAAAACATTCAGTACTTC	CASSLEGGLAKNIQYF
TRBV5-6	NA	once	TRBJ2-7	TGTGCCAGCAGCTTGGCCGGGTCAGCCCTCTACGAGCAGTACTTC	CASSLAGSALYEQYF
TRBV5-6	NA	NA	TRBJ2-1	TGTGCCAGCAGCCCCTCAGGGTTTGGTGAGCAGTTCTTC	CASSPSGFGEQFF
TRBV5-1	NA	NA	TRBJ2-3	TGCGCCAGCATGGAGGCGGGATCTTCAGATACGCAGTATTTT	CASMEAGSSDTQYF
TRBV5-1	NA	NA	TRBJ1-2	TGCGCCAGCAGCTTGAGTGGGAGGCGAAACTATGGCTACACCTTC	CASSLSGRRNYGYTF
TRBV5-4	NA	once	TRBJ1-4	TGTGCCAGCAGCTTGGCCGAGGCAGGGAATGAAAAACTGTTTTTT	CASSLAEAGNEKLFF
TRBV27	TRBD2	NA	TRBJ2-3	TGTGCCAGCAGTTTTGGTTTCGGGGTAGCGGGAGGGCCTAACACAGATACGCAGTATTTT	CASSFGFGVAGGPNTDTQYF
TRBV14	NA	NA	TRBJ1-1	TGTGCCAGCAGCCCCAAAGAAGGGAACACTGAAGCTTTCTTT	CASSPKEGNTEAFF
TRBV30	NA	NA	TRBJ2-1	TGTGCCTGGAGTGTAGGCGGGACCTACAATGAGCAGTTCTTC	CAWSVGGTYNEQFF
TRBV7-9	TRBD1	NA	TRBJ2-7	TGTGCCAGCAGCCCTGGACAGGGCTTCGGCGAGCAGTACTTC	CASSPGQGFGEQYF
TRBV19	TRBD1	NA	TRBJ1-5	TGTGCCAGTACAACCGGGACAGGGGGCAGGAACAATCAGCCCCAGCATTTT	CASTTGTGGRNNQPQHF
TRBV9	NA	NA	TRBJ2-3	TGTGCCAGCAGCGTAGGCGGGATTAGGACAGATACGCAGTATTTT	CASSVGGIRTDTQYF
TRBV9	NA	NA	TRBJ2-3	TGTGCCAGCAGCGACGGACAACCGACCTTCACAGATACGCAGTATTTT	CASSDGQPTFTDTQYF
TRBV9	NA	NA	TRBJ1-2	TGTGCCAGCAGCGCCCGGGGGGCAGGCGAGAACTATGGCTACACCTTC	CASSARGAGENYGYTF
TRBV9	NA	NA	TRBJ2-1	TGTGCCAGCAGCGCTGGAGAAGGATACAATGAGCAGTTCTTC	CASSAGEGYNEQFF
TRBV12-5	TRBD2	NA	TRBJ2-3	TGTGCTAGTGGTGCCGGACTAGCGGGAGGGATCCCAGATACGCAGTATTTT	CASGAGLAGGIPDTQYF
TRBV2	NA	NA	TRBJ2-7	TGTGCCAGCAGTGATGAGAGTGGAGGGGTCCCCTACGAGCAGTACTTC	CASSDESGGVPYEQYF
TRBV9	NA	NA	TRBJ1-2	TGTGCCAGCAGCGAGGACCCCTTTAGAGGAGGGGGTGGCTACACCTTC	CASSEDPFRGGGGYTF
TRBV30	NA	NA	TRBJ2-5	TGTGCCTGGAGTAAGTTCTGGGACCCAAAGGGAGAGACCCAGTACTTC	CAWSKFWDPKGETQYF
TRBV5-1	NA	NA	TRBJ1-2	TGCGCCAGCAGCTTGGGGACGGTGAACTATGGCTACACCTTC	CASSLGTVNYGYTF
TRBV5-4	TRBD2	once	TRBJ2-7	TGTGCCAGCAGCTTGAGCGGGAGTTTGGGGTACGAGCAGTACTTC	CASSLSGSLGYEQYF
TRBV28	TRBD1	NA	TRBJ2-7	TGTGCCAGCAGTTCGACCGGGACAGGGGAAGGCGAGCAGTACTTC	CASSSTGTGEGEQYF
TRBV7-3	NA	NA	TRBJ2-7	TGTGCCAGCAGTCATGACGGATCCAGCTCCTACGAGCAGTACTTC	CASSHDGSSSYEQYF
TRBV27	NA	NA	TRBJ2-1	TGTGCCAGCAGTCCCGCCGGGTCTGGGGTATCCTACAATGAGCAGTTCTTC	CASSPAGSGVSYNEQFF
TRBV5-1	NA	NA	TRBJ2-5	TGCGCCAGCAGCTTTTTCGGGAGTGAGACCCAGTACTTC	CASSFFGSETQYF
TRBV18	NA	NA	TRBJ1-5	TGTGCCAGCTCACCTATGTCCCGGGCTTTAAGCAATCAGCCCCAGCATTTT	CASSPMSRALSNQPQHF
TRBV12-2	NA	NA	TRBJ2-3	TGTGCAAGTCGCCTGGGACTAGCGGGAGGTTGGGATACGCAGTATTTT	CASRLGLAGGWDTQYF
TRBV5-4	NA	NA	TRBJ2-1	TGTGCCAGCACCTCTAGGGACTTCTACAATGAGCAGTTCTTC	CASTSRDFYNEQFF